This record looks at one T cell receptor beta chain sequence and its context. The target of this receptor is not known. One base away there is no much larger clone; base qualities are not given. CDR1 is given as LGHDT and CDR2 as YNNKEL, both from the germline V gene (reference sequence). For this chain, trimming is 0 bases at the V end and 3 bases at the J end, and the number of junction bases without a gene match is 7. The CDR3, cysteine through phenylalanine, is 17 amino acids long. Just the 51-base CDR3 DNA is kept, in frame starting at base 1. TCRbeta CDR3 regions were amplified from genomic DNA using the immunoSEQ Assay, a bias-controlled multiplex PCR. On the authors' methods: Within the assay, amplification of reference gene primers was used to estimate how many nucleated cells each sample contained. To quantify the absolute abundance of each unique TCRbeta CDR3 rearrangement, sequence reads were collapsed and filtered. Productive Simpson clonality was computed per sample as the square root of Simpson's diversity index over productive rearrangements. The source is immuneACCESS, and TCRdb retained only in-frame sequences with V and J called. Part of the clones is not carried over; for the studies checked, unresolved V genes explain less than half of this, and the remainder is unexplained. That table supplies the V and J calls and clone size; D and trimming were determined from the DNA. The sample contains about 250,000 clones, almost 90% of them found a single time. The ten largest clonotypes hold about 1.3% of the sample.

This sample is part of a study of blood T cell repertoires in COVID-19 (TCRdb year 2020). General notes on the study: Samples covering the acute and convalescent phases of COVID-19 were provided by collaborators in the United States, Italy and Spain. Where HLA class I and class II types were available, the types were taken from metadata supplied by the sample provider, not from assay-based typing. The material from the prospective study consisted of cDNA or gDNA derived from T cells, B-cell-depleted T cells, or PBMCs. The samples were drawn from the first 160 participants of the ongoing ImmuneRACE study and from over 950 subjects provided by 6 global collaborators. A de-identified subject ID, COVID-19 status, age in years and sex were almost always included in the sample metadata. The dataset comprised deeply sampled blood TCRbeta repertoires from subjects exposed to, actively infected with, or recovered from COVID-19. The repertoires were released in a freely available public database meant as a resource for research on the immune response to SARS-CoV-2. Beyond this particular receptor, the publication reports: The amount of clinical and demographic metadata varied by source and participant and was provided uncurated.

The collaborating institutions used their own protocols to collect whole blood in K2EDTA tubes. For TCRbeta analysis, collaborators shipped samples in one of three forms: frozen whole blood, isolated PBMCs, or DNA extracted from either of those sample types. The material sequenced was peripheral blood. The chain joins TRBV3-1 (or the pseudogene TRBV3-2) to TRBJ1-4; 7 of the junction bases match TRBD1. This clonotype originated in a man of 80 years or more with acute or convalescent COVID-19. For the CDR3, the sequence is CASSQDWGTASNEKLFF. The DNA reads TGTGCCAGCAGCCAAGATTGGGGGACAGCCTCTAATGAAAAACTGTTTTTT.